This T cell receptor beta chain stems from a study of CD8+CD57+ T cells in acquired aplastic anemia. At the level of the study: Yields of DNA that came from sorted CD4+ and CD8+ cells averaged 3.2 ug.

Patients who underwent sequencing had shown CD8+CD57+ cell expansion by flow cytometry. Patients, without exception, had severe acquired aplastic anemia. Genomic DNA served as template for TCR beta VDJ and CDR3 profiling. TCRdb fed the reads into MiXCR, producing one record per CDR3 protein. The data show around 430,000 distinct CDR3 sequences, less than 35% seen once. Trimming left V 0 bases short and J 3 bases short, with 11 bases between. CDR1 is LNHNV and CDR2 is YYDKDF in the germline V gene (reference sequence). This CDR3 region has 15 residues. This clonotype was observed at least ten times. The antigen is unknown. Overall study findings and caveats: The CD8+ Simpson's diversity of patients and controls was not significantly different.

The receptor comes from a human donor with aplastic anemia. The V gene is TRBV15, the J gene TRBJ2-5; D might be TRBD2 (6 bases). The sequenced sample consisted of sorted CD4+, CD8+, or CD8+CD57+ T cells (not recorded which) from PBMCs. The chain's CDR3 is CATSRDLGGEETQYF. In DNA, the CDR3 is TGTGCCACCAGCAGAGATCTGGGCGGGGAAGAGACCCAGTACTTC.